A single sample gave rise to the 18 T cell receptor beta chains below, sequenced in a study of T cell repertoires in cytomegalovirus infection. TCRdb analysed the reads with MiXCR anew, one entry per CDR3 protein. The data show 630,000 or so distinct CDR3 sequences, 20% to 25% seen once. Material for sequencing was CD8+ T cells from PBMCs. The receptors shown here come from a human donor in good health (CMV status not recorded). Some clones in this sample may be carry-over from other donors' samples.

V and J are TRBV3-1 and TRBJ2-1; a possible D gene is TRBD2 (6 bases). Per germline, CDR1 LGHDT and CDR2 YNNKEL (reference sequence). The CDR3 is 15 residues long. V lost 1 base and J lost 9, with 16 bases in between. The CDR3 DNA reads TGTGCCAGCAGCCAAGCAGCGGTGGGACTTGGTGAGCAGTTCTTC. This encodes CASSQAAVGLGEQFF.

The genes are TRBV5-5 and TRBJ1-6; TRBD1 might be the D (5 bases). With 0 bases removed from V and 4 bases from J, the gap between germline ends came to 14 bases. Germline CDR1 and CDR2: SGHKS and YYEKEE (reference sequence). The CDR3 is 17 residues long. The CDR3 region is CASSLGDYLQYNSPLHF. The CDR3 DNA follows: TGTGCCAGCAGCTTGGGGGACTACCTGCAGTATAATTCACCCCTCCACTTT.

The genes are TRBV29-1 and TRBJ1-1; possible D gene TRBD1, 5 bases. This CDR3 is built from 13 residues. Germline V gene lookup returns CDR1 SQVTM and CDR2 ANQGSEA. V lost 3 bases and J lost 1, with 9 bases in between. CDR3 sequence reads: CSVDPTANTEAFF. The CDR3 nucleotides are TGCAGCGTTGACCCGACAGCGAACACTGAAGCTTTCTTT.

This clonotype was observed at least ten times. The rearrangement links TRBV28 to TRBJ2-7; D not certain. The CDR3 has 13 amino acids. Trimming took off 4 bases at V and 3 bases at J, with 10 bases between the two ends. Germline V lookup: CDR1 MDHEN, CDR2 SYDVKM. This CDR3 is CASSSPDRYEQYV. The CDR3, as DNA: TGTGCCAGCAGTTCCCCGGACCGCTACGAGCAGTACGTC.

This clonotype came up a few times. V usage is TRBV12-3 or TRBV12-4 and J usage is TRBJ1-2; 9 bases line up with TRBD1. Germline trimming cut 5 bases from V and 4 bases from J; bases unmatched to any gene: 2. There are 13 residues in the CDR3. CDR3 residues: CASSGQGSYGYTF. CDR3 nucleotides: TGTGCCAGCAGTGGACAGGGGTCCTATGGCTACACCTTC.

The chain's CDR3 is CAISEYSRSSYNEQFF. The DNA for the CDR3 is TGTGCCATCAGTGAGTACTCCAGAAGCTCCTACAATGAGCAGTTCTTC. V gene TRBV10-3 combines with J gene TRBJ2-1; D ambiguous. The germline V gene encodes CDR1 ENHRY and CDR2 SYGVKD. V lost 1 base and J 0 bases, leaving 10 bases between the germline ends. The CDR3 is 16 amino acids.

This chain joins TRBV27 and TRBJ2-5, with D perhaps assigned TRBD1 or TRBD2 (5 bases each). The germline gives CDR1 MNHEY, CDR2 SMNVEV (reference sequence). The CDR3 consists of 13 residues. V lost 5 bases and J lost 3, with 10 bases in between. This chain's CDR3 is CASSGLTEETQYF. The CDR3 nucleotides are TGTGCCAGCAGTGGACTGACAGAAGAGACCCAGTACTTC.

This clonotype was detected ten times or more. The chain employs TRBV7-6 and TRBJ2-1; no definite D call. The V end was cut by 4 bases, the J end by 10 bases, with 8 bases between. Germline CDR1 and CDR2: SGHVS and FNYEAQ. The CDR3 totals 11 residues. The CDR3 DNA reads as TGTGCCAGCAGCTCGGATCTCGAGCAGTTCTTC. Protein sequence: CASSSDLEQFF.

The V call is TRBV29-1, the J call TRBJ1-1; D unresolved. This CDR3 is 13 amino acids long. V lost 5 bases to trimming and J lost 1 base, with 11 bases between them. Germline assignment: CDR1 SQVTM and CDR2 ANQGSEA. The CDR3 sequence: CSVKRLTNTEAFF. CDR3 nucleotide sequence: TGCAGCGTTAAAAGACTGACGAACACTGAAGCTTTCTTT.

The chain joins TRBV19 to TRBJ1-1, with D uncertain. Germline V gene sequence: CDR1 LNHDA, CDR2 SQIVND (reference sequence). The CDR3 runs to 13 residues. Trimming stripped 3 bases from V and 8 bases from J, with 13 bases between. The CDR3 region has the DNA TGTGCCAGTAGTATTGTAGGGAGTTTGGAAGCTTTCTTT. The encoded protein is CASSIVGSLEAFF.

The gene calls are TRBV2 and TRBJ2-3; 9 bases match TRBD1. Germline lookup yields CDR1 SNHLY and CDR2 FYNNEI. The CDR3 has 14 amino acids. Trimming at V came to 8 bases and at J to 2 bases, leaving 5 bases not matched to a gene. CDR3 in DNA: TGTGCCAGCGCCCGGGACAGGGACACAGATACGCAGTATTTT. It encodes CASARDRDTDTQYF.

This clonotype was recorded many times. CDR3 nucleotides: TGTGCCAGCAGCCCGTGGAATGGGGAGGGCACCGGGGAGCTGTTTTTT. Translated, it gives CASSPWNGEGTGELFF. This chain uses TRBV7-9 with TRBJ2-2; TRBD2 matches 7 bases. The length of the CDR3 is 16 residues. Per the germline V gene, CDR1 is SEHNR and CDR2 is FQNEAQ (reference sequence). J was trimmed by 4 bases and V by 5 bases; bases with no gene match: 10.

This clonotype was seen at least ten times. The rearrangement uses TRBV19 and TRBJ2-2; D not resolved. This CDR3 comprises 14 residues. V lost 7 bases and J 0 bases, leaving 9 bases between the germline ends. Germline V gives CDR1 LNHDA, CDR2 SQIVND (reference sequence). CDR3 protein: CASTWVANTGELFF. CDR3 in DNA: TGTGCCAGTACTTGGGTCGCGAACACCGGGGAGCTGTTTTTT.

The chain couples TRBV28 to TRBJ2-3; tentatively, D is TRBD1 (5 bases). The germline V and J ends were trimmed by 5 bases and 5 bases, with 11 bases remaining between them. The CDR3 sequence is 13 residues long. Germline loops: CDR1 MDHEN, CDR2 SYDVKM. CDR3 in DNA: TGTGCCAGCAGTCCAGGGATTCGAGATACGCAGTATTTT. This gives the protein CASSPGIRDTQYF.

To note about this clonotype: Germline is not matched at one junction end, which may reflect a read error. The rearrangement joins TRBV7-2 to TRBJ2-7, with TRBD2 as a possible D gene (5 bases). The length of the CDR3 is 16 residues. Germline assignment: CDR1 SGHTA and CDR2 FQGNSA. CDR3 DNA: TGTGTCAGCAGCCCTGAGGACTCCCCCTGGCGTTACGAGCAGTACTTC. It encodes CVSSPEDSPWRYEQYF.

In its sample, this clonotype was seen a few times. The CDR3 sequence: CASSERESYEQYF. The CDR3 coding sequence is TGTGCCAGCAGCGAACGGGAGTCCTACGAGCAGTACTTC. The rearrangement joins TRBV14 to TRBJ2-7, with a possible D match to TRBD2 (6 bases). Germline V lookup: CDR1 SGHDN, CDR2 FVKESK. Trimming left V 5 bases short and J 1 base short, with 9 bases between. The CDR3 extends over 13 amino acids. The full variable domain, in which reference TRBV14 and TRBJ2-7 provide the parts outside the CDR3, is EAGVTQFPSHSVIEKGQTVTLRCDPISGHDNLYWYRRVMGKEIKFLLHFVKESKQDESGMPNNRFLAERTGGTYSTLKVQPAELEDSGVYFCASSERESYEQYFGPGTRLTVT.

This clonotype was counted at least ten times. The rearrangement uses TRBV19 and TRBJ2-2; D not resolved. The germline gives CDR1 LNHDA, CDR2 SQIVND (reference sequence). Trimming left V 9 bases short and J 6 bases short, with 11 bases between. The CDR3 loop spans 12 amino acids. The CDR3 reads CASSPRPGELFF. The DNA for the CDR3 is TGTGCCAGCAGCCCACGCCCCGGGGAGCTGTTTTTT. Together with reference TRBV19 and TRBJ2-2, the CDR3 gives the full variable domain: DGGITQSPKYLFRKEGQNVTLSCEQNLNHDAMYWYRQDPGQGLRLIYYSQIVNDFQKGDIAEGYSVSREKKESFPLTVTSAQKNPTAFYLCASSPRPGELFFGEGSRLTVL.

The V call is TRBV6-6, the J call TRBJ1-1; unclear D gene. Trimming cost V 5 bases and J 8 bases, with 12 bases left between them. Germline values: CDR1 MNHNY, CDR2 SVGAGI (reference sequence). The CDR3 has 12 amino acids. The CDR3 DNA follows: TGTGCCAGCAGTCTCCAGCGGTCCGAAGCTTTCTTT. Protein product: CASSLQRSEAFF.